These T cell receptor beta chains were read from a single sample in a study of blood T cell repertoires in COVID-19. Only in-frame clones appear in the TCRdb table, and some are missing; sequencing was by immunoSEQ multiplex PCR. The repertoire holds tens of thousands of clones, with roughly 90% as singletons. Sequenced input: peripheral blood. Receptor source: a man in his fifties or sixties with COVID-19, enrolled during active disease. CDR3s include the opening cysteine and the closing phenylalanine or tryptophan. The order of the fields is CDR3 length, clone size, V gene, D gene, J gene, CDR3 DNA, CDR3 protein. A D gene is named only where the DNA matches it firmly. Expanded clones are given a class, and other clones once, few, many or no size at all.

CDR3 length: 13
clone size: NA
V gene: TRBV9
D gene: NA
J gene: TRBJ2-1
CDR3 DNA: TGTGCCAGCAGCGTAGCAGACTACAATGAGCAGTTCTTC
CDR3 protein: CASSVADYNEQFF

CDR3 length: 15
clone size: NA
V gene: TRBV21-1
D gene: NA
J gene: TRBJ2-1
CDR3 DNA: TGTGCCAGCAGCAAGAGCGGGGGGGTTAACAATGAGCAGTTCTTC
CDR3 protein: CASSKSGGVNNEQFF

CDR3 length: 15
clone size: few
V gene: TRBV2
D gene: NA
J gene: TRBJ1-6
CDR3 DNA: TGTGCCAGCATACAGGACCCTTTGATTAATTCACCCCTCCACTTT
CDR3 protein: CASIQDPLINSPLHF

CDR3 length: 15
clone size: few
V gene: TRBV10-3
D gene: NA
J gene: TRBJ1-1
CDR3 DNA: TGTGCCATCACTGACATACAACAGAGCAACACTGAAGCTTTCTTT
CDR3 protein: CAITDIQQSNTEAFF

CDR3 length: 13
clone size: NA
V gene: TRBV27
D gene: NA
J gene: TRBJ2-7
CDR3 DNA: TGTGCCAGCAGTTTCTCCAGCGACTACGAGCAGTACTTC
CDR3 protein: CASSFSSDYEQYF

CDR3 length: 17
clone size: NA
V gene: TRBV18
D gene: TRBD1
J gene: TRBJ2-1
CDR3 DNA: TGTGCCAGCTCACCTCGAACAGGGGTATCGGGTAACAATGAGCAGTTCTTC
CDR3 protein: CASSPRTGVSGNNEQFF

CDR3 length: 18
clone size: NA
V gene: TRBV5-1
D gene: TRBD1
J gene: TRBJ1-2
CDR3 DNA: TGCGCCAGCAGCTTGTTAACAGGGGGGTCTAACGCTAACTATGGCTACACCTTC
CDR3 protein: CASSLLTGGSNANYGYTF

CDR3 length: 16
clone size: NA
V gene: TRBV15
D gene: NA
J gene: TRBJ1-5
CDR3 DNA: TGTGCCACCAGCAGAGAGGGGGCGCCTGGCAATCAGCCCCAGCATTTT
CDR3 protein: CATSREGAPGNQPQHF

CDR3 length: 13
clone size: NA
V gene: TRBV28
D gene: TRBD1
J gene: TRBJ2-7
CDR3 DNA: TGTGCCAGCCGGACAGGGGGCACATACGAGCAGTACTTC
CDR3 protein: CASRTGGTYEQYF

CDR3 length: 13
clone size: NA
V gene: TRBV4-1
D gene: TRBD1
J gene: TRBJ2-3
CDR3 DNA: TGCGCCAGCAGCCAAGATAGGCAGGGGGATCGGTATTTT
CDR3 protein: CASSQDRQGDRYF

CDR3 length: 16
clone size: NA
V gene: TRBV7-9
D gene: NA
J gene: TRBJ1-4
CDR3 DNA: TGTGCCAGCAGTCGGTCCGGAGGGAGGGGATATGAAAAACTGTTTTTT
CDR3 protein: CASSRSGGRGYEKLFF

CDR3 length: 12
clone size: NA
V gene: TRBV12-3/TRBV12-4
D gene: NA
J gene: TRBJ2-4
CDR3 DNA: TGTGCCAGCAGCGACAGCCTGAACATTCAGTACTTC
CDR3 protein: CASSDSLNIQYF

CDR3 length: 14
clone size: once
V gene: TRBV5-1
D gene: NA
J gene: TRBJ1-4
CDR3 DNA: TGCGCCAGCAGCTTGGGACAGGCTCCCGAAAAACTGTTTTTT
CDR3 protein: CASSLGQAPEKLFF

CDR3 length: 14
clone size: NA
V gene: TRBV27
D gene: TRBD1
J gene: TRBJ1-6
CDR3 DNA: TGTGCCAGCAGGGGGACAGGGGCGAATTCACCCCTCCACTTT
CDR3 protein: CASRGTGANSPLHF

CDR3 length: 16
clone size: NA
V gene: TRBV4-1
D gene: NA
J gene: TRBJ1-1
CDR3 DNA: TGCGCCAGCAGCCCCTGGATCGGGCGGGAGAACACTGAAGCTTTCTTT
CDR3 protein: CASSPWIGRENTEAFF

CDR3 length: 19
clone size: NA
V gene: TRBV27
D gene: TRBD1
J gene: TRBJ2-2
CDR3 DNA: TGTGCCAGCAGTTTATCCGAATCCCTAGACAGGGCGGACACCGGGGAGCTGTTTTTT
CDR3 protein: CASSLSESLDRADTGELFF

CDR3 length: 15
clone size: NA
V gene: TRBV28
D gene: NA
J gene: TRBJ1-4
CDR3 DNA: TGTGCCAGCAGCACCTGGGGGGGCGTCGGTGAAAAACTGTTTTTT
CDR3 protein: CASSTWGGVGEKLFF

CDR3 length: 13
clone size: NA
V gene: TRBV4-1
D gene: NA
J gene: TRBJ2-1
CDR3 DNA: TGCGCCAGCAGCCAACGAACCGGCAATGAGCAGTTCTTC
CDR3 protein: CASSQRTGNEQFF

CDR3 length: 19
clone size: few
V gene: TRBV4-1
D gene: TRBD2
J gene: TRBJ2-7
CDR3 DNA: TGCGCCAGCAGCCAAAGTGAGGGACTAGCGGGGGGCGGCGCCTACGAGCAGTACTTC
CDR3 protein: CASSQSEGLAGGGAYEQYF

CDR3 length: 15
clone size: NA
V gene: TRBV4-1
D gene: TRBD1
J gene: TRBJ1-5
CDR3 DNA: TGCGCCAGCAGCCAAGGACAGGGCCTCAATCAGCCCCAGCATTTT
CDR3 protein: CASSQGQGLNQPQHF

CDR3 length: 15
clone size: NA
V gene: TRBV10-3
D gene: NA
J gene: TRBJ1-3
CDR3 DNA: TGTGCCATCAGTGAGAATGGGGCGCGGGGAAACACCATATATTTT
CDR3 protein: CAISENGARGNTIYF

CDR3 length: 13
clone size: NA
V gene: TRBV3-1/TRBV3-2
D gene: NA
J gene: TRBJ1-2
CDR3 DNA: TGTGCCAGCAGCCAAGTGGGCAGGTATGGCTACACCTTC
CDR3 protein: CASSQVGRYGYTF

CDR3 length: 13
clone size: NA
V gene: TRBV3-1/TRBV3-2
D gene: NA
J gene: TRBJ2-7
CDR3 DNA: TGTGCCAGCAGCCAGGGGAGTACGGTGGAGCAGTACTTC
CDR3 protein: CASSQGSTVEQYF

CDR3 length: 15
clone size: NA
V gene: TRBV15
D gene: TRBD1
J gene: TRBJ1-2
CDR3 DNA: TGTGCCACCAGCAGAGGGGGACAGGAATACTATGGCTACACCTTC
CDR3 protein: CATSRGGQEYYGYTF

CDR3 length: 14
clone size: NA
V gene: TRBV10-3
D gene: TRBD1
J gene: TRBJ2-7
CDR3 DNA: TGTGCCACCAGACAGGGGACGACCTCCTACGAGCAGTACTTC
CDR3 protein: CATRQGTTSYEQYF

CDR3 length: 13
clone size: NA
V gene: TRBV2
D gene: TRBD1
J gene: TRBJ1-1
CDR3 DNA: TGTGCCAGCACCAGGACAGGGCTCACTGAAGCTTTCTTT
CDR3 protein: CASTRTGLTEAFF

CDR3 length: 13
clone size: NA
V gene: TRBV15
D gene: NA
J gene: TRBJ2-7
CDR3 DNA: TGTGCCACCAGCAGAGATTCCGGCTACGAGCAGTACTTC
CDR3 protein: CATSRDSGYEQYF

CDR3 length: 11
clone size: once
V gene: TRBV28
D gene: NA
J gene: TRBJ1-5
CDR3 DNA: TGTGCCAGCGGAGAGGATCAGCCCCAGCATTTT
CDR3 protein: CASGEDQPQHF

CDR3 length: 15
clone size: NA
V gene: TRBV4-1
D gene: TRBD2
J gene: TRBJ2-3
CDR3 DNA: TGCGCCAGCAGCCGACTAGCGGGGTCGACAGATACGCAGTATTTT
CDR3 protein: CASSRLAGSTDTQYF

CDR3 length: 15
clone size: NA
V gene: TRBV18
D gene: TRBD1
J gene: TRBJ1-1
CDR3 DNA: TGTGCCAGCTCACCGACAGGGGGCCGGGACACTGAAGCTTTCTTT
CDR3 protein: CASSPTGGRDTEAFF

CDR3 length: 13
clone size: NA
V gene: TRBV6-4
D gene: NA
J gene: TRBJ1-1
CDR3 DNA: TGTGCCAGCAGTGGAGAGGCAGGGATGGAGGCTTTCTTT
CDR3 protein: CASSGEAGMEAFF

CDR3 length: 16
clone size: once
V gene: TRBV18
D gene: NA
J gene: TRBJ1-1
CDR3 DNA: TGTGCCAGCTCACCGCAGTGGCAGGTCCAGAACACTGAAGCTTTCTTT
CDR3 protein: CASSPQWQVQNTEAFF

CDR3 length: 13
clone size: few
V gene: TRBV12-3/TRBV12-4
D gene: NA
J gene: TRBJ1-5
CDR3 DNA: TGTGCCTGCTTGCGCGGGGGGGGCCAGCCCCAGCATTTT
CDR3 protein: CACLRGGGQPQHF

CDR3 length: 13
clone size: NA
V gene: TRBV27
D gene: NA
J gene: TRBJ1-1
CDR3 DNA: TGTGCCAGCAGTTTGGTCAGAACATCTGAAGCTTTCTTT
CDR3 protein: CASSLVRTSEAFF

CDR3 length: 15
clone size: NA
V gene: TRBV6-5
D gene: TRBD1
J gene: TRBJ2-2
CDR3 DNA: TGTGCCAGCCGTTTCTGGACAGGGGGCCCCGGGGAGCTGTTTTTT
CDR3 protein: CASRFWTGGPGELFF

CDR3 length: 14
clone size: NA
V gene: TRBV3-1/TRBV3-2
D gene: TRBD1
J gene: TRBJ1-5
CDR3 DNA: TGTGCCAGCAGCCCTCAGGGGGGACTTCAGCCCCAGCATTTT
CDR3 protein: CASSPQGGLQPQHF

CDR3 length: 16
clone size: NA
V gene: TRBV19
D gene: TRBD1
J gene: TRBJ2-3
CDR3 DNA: TGTGCCAGCGCCCCTTTCTTTGGGACAGTAGCAGATACGCAGTATTTT
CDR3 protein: CASAPFFGTVADTQYF

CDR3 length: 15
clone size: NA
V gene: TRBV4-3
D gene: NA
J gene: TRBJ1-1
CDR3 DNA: TGCGCCAGCAGCCGGGCATCCGACAAGAACACTGAAGCTTTCTTT
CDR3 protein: CASSRASDKNTEAFF

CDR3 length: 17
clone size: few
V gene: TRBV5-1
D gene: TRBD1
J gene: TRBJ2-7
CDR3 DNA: TGCGCCAGCAGCCATGGGGACAGGGGCTATTCAGCCTACGAGCAGTACTTC
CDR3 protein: CASSHGDRGYSAYEQYF

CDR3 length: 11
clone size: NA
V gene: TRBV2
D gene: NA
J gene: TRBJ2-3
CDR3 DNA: TGTGCCAGCAGTGGAGAGGGAACGCAGTATTTT
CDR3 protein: CASSGEGTQYF

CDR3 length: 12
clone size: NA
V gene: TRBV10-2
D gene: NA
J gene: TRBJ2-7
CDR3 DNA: TGCGCCAGCAGTGAGGATGAGTACGAGCAGTACTTC
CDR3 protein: CASSEDEYEQYF

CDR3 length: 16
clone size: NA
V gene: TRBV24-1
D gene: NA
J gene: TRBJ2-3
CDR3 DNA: TGTGCCACCAGTGATTCCGCGAACAGGGCCACAGATACGCAGTATTTT
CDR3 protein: CATSDSANRATDTQYF

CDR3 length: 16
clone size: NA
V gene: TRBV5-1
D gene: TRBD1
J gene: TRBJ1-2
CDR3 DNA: TGCGCCAGCAGCCCAGATGGACAGGGAGAGGGGTATGGCTACACCTTC
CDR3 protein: CASSPDGQGEGYGYTF

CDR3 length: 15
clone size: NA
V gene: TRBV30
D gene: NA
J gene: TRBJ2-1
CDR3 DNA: TGTGCCTGGTCTAAAGGTGGCCCCCGGAGCGATGAGCAGTTCTTC
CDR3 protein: CAWSKGGPRSDEQFF

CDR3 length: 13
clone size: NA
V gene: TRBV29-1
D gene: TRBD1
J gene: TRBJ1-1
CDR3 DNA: TGCAGCGCCAGGGGACAGGGCAGAACTGAAGCTTTCTTT
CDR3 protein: CSARGQGRTEAFF

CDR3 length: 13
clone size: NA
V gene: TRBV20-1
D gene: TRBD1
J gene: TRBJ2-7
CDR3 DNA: TGCAGTGCTAGTAACAGGGGGGCCCACGAGCAGTACTTC
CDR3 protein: CSASNRGAHEQYF

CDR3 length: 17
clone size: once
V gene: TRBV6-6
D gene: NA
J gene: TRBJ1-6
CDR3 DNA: TGTGCCAGCAGTCCTCCGGGAGGGGGGCTATGGAATTCACCCCTCCACTTT
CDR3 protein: CASSPPGGGLWNSPLHF

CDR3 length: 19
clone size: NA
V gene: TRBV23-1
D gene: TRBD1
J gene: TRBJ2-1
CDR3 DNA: TGCGCCAGCAGTCATTCCGGGACAGGGAGTCCCCTCTCCTACAATGAGCAGTTCTTC
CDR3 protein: CASSHSGTGSPLSYNEQFF

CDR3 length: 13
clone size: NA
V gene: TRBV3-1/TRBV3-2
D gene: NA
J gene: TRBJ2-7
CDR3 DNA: TGTGCCAGCAGAAGGAGGGGATCCTACGAGCAGTACTTC
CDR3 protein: CASRRRGSYEQYF

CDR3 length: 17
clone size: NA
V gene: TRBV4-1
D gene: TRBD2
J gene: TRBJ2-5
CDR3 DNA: TGCGCCAGCAGCCCCGGGCCGGGACTAGCGATTCAAGAGACCCAGTACTTC
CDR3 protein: CASSPGPGLAIQETQYF

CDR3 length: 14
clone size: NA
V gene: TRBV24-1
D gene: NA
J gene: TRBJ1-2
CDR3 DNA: TGTGCCACCAGTGCGGGGGGATCTAACTATGGCTACACCTTC
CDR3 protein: CATSAGGSNYGYTF

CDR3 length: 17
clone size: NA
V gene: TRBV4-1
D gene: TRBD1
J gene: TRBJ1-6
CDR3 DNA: TGCGCCAGCAGCCCCAACGGGCAGGGGGAACCGAATTCACCCCTCCACTTT
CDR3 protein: CASSPNGQGEPNSPLHF

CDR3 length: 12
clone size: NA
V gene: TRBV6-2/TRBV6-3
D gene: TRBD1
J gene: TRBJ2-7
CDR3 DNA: TGTGCCAGCAGTTGGACAGGGAACGAGCAGTACTTC
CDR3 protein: CASSWTGNEQYF

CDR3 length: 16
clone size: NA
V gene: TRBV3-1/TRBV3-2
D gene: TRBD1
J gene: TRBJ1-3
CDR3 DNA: TGTGCCAGCAGCTCACGGGCCGGGACAGGGAGAGACACCATATATTTT
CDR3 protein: CASSSRAGTGRDTIYF

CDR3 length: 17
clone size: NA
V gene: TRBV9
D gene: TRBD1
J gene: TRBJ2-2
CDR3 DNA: TGTGCCAGCAGCGCACTGCCTCCCGGGACAGGCACCGGGGAGCTGTTTTTT
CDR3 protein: CASSALPPGTGTGELFF

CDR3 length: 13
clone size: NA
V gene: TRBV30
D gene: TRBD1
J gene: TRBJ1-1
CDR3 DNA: TGTGCCTGGAATGGACAGGGAGGTACTGAAGCTTTCTTT
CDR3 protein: CAWNGQGGTEAFF

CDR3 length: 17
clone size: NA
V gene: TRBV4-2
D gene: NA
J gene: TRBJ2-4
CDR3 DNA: TGTGCCAGCAGCCAAGCTGCCGGACTTCTAGCCAAAAACATTCAGTACTTC
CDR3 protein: CASSQAAGLLAKNIQYF

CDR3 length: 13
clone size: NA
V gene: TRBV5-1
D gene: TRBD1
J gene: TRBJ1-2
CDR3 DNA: TGCGCCAGCGCACCAGGACAGGGGGACGGCTACACCTTC
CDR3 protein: CASAPGQGDGYTF

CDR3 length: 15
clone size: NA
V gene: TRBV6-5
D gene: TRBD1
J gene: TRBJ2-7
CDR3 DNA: TGTGCCAGCATTTCAAGTCCGGGACAGAGCTACGAGCAGTACTTC
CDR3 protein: CASISSPGQSYEQYF

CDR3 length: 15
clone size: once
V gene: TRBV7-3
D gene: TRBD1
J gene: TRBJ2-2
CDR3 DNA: TGTGCCAGCAGCTTAAGGACAGGGAACACCGGGGAGCTGTTTTTT
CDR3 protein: CASSLRTGNTGELFF